Each of the 14 T cell receptor beta chains below was sequenced from the same sample in a study of cytomegalovirus exposure and HLA in healthy donors. PCR involved 60 Vbeta and 13 Jbeta primers. Measured with immunoSEQ multiplex PCR; TCRdb has only the in-frame clones, and not every one. The sample includes 81,000 or so clones, 70% to 80% seen only once; the top ten take roughly 3%. The sample was PBMCs. Source of these receptors: a man over 45 in good health and CMV-seropositive.

J is TRBJ2-7 and V is TRBV7-8, with a tentative D call TRBD1 (7 bases). From germline, CDR1 is SGHVS and CDR2 FQNEAQ. This CDR3 region has 15 residues. V dropped 3 bases and J dropped 2 bases, with 14 bases sitting between them. CDR3 nucleotide sequence: TGTGCCAGCAGCTTTGGGACAGCGGGCCCCTACGAGCAGTACTTC. Its protein is CASSFGTAGPYEQYF.

The genes are TRBV7-9 and TRBJ2-7, with 9 bases fitting TRBD1. Germline-derived CDR1 and CDR2 are SEHNR and FQNEAQ (reference sequence). The V and J ends lost 4 bases and 7 bases, in that order; junction bases with no gene match: 8. The CDR3 spans 14 residues. The CDR3 spells CASSSQGTGIEQYF. The CDR3 region has the DNA TGTGCCAGCAGCTCGCAGGGGACAGGGATTGAGCAGTACTTC.

The chain recombines TRBV29-1 with TRBJ2-7; TRBD1 matches 7 bases. The V and J ends lost 4 bases and 2 bases, in that order; junction bases with no gene match: 8. There are 14 residues in the CDR3. CDR1 SQVTM and CDR2 ANQGSEA come from the germline V gene. The CDR3 loop reads CSVVLGQAAYEQYF. In nucleotides, the CDR3 is TGCAGCGTTGTTCTAGGACAGGCGGCCTACGAGCAGTACTTC.

In regard to this clone: Compared with germline, one end of the junction differs, possibly owing to a read error. This sequence joins TRBV10-3 and TRBJ2-5; a weak D match, TRBD2 (5 bases). Germline lookup yields CDR1 ENHRY and CDR2 SYGVKD. This CDR3 region has 16 residues. CDR3 sequence reads: CALSELQSGTGETQYF. The CDR3 DNA follows: TGTGCCCTCAGTGAGCTGCAAAGCGGAACGGGAGAGACCCAGTACTTC.

A few counts support this clone. V usage is TRBV11-2 and J usage is TRBJ2-3; TRBD1 is a possible D gene (6 bases). Trimming cost V 0 bases and J 2 bases, with 15 bases left between them. The CDR3 runs to 17 residues. The germline V gene has CDR1 SGHAT and CDR2 FQNNGV. CDR3 in DNA: TGTGCCAGCAGCTTAGACCTCCCAGGGGCCCCCACAGATACGCAGTATTTT. It translates to CASSLDLPGAPTDTQYF.

The V call is TRBV10-2, the J call TRBJ1-5, with TRBD1 as a possible D gene (6 bases). CDR1 is WSHSY and CDR2 is SAAADI in the germline V gene. This CDR3 comprises 16 residues. Between the trimmed V and J ends, which lost 3 bases and 3 bases, there was a span of 15 bases. DNA for the CDR3: TGCGCCAGCAGTGACCACAGGGTGTTGAACAATCAGCCCCAGCATTTT. It encodes CASSDHRVLNNQPQHF.

The rearrangement joins TRBV18 to TRBJ2-6; perhaps TRBD1 as D (6 bases). Trimming pared 4 bases from V and 4 bases from J, leaving 26 bases between. This CDR3 is built from 20 residues. Looked up from germline, CDR1 is KGHSH and CDR2 is LQKENI. The CDR3 DNA is TGTGCCAGCTCACTCGACAGGAACCGAAAAATGGCCATGGGGGCCAACGTCCTGACTTTC. Translation: CASSLDRNRKMAMGANVLTF.

V gene TRBV30 combines with J gene TRBJ1-2; the D is unclear. This CDR3 is 13 amino acids long. The V end was cut by 0 bases, the J end by 3 bases, with 8 bases between. Germline values: CDR1 GTSNPN, CDR2 SVGIG (reference sequence). The CDR3 protein is CAWSVVSDYGYTF. CDR3 coding DNA: TGTGCCTGGAGTGTAGTCTCGGACTATGGCTACACCTTC. Full variable domain (missing parts from reference TRBV30 and TRBJ1-2): SQTIHQWPATLVQPVGSPLSLECTVEGTSNPNLYWYRQAAGRGLQLLFYSVGIGQISSEVPQNLSASRPQDRQFILSSKKLLLSDSGFYLCAWSVVSDYGYTFGSGTRLTVV.

The rearrangement joins TRBV5-1 to TRBJ1-1, with TRBD1 identical over 7 bases. The germline gives CDR1 SGHRS, CDR2 YFSETQ. The V gene end was trimmed by 2 bases and the J gene end by 4 bases; junction bases not matched to a gene: 5. This CDR3 contains 14 residues. The CDR3 is CASSLTGEATEAFF. The DNA for the CDR3 is TGCGCCAGCAGCTTAACAGGGGAGGCCACTGAAGCTTTCTTT.

This clone has only one observation. Mismatch with germline at one junction end may stem from a read error. The gene calls are TRBV7-9 and TRBJ2-1; D not certain. CDR3 size: 15 residues. Germline V lookup: CDR1 SEHNR, CDR2 FQNEAQ (reference sequence). The CDR3 region has the DNA TGTTCCAGCAGTTCCGACTCCTACCCCTACAATGAGCAGTTCTTC. Its protein product is CSSSSDSYPYNEQFF.

The V gene is TRBV5-1, the J gene TRBJ1-4; 11 nucleotides agree with TRBD1. Germline lookup yields CDR1 SGHRS and CDR2 YFSETQ. This CDR3 spans 17 amino acids. With 1 base clipped from V and 7 bases from J, the junction kept 9 bases outside the gene matches. CDR3 residues: CASSLWTGGGSGEKLFF. DNA for the CDR3: TGCGCCAGCAGCTTGTGGACAGGGGGCGGGTCTGGTGAAAAACTGTTTTTT.

This chain joins TRBV27 and TRBJ2-7; the match to TRBD1 covers 8 bases. Germline CDR1 MNHEY, CDR2 SMNVEV (reference sequence). Trimming at V came to 8 bases and at J to 5 bases, leaving 14 bases not matched to a gene. The length of the CDR3 is 15 residues. CDR3 nucleotides: TGTGCCAGCTCCTCTCCCGGCAGGGGGCTCAACGAGCAGTACTTC. Its protein product is CASSSPGRGLNEQYF.

The rearrangement links TRBV11-3 to TRBJ2-5; 10 bases match TRBD1. Looked up from germline, CDR1 is SGHNT and CDR2 is YENEEA. With V trimmed by 5 bases and J by 1 base, 7 bases remained unmatched. The CDR3 totals 16 residues. CDR3 sequence reads: CASSGRQGAAQETQYF. CDR3 DNA sequence: TGTGCCAGCAGCGGACGACAGGGGGCTGCCCAAGAGACCCAGTACTTC.

This rearrangement joins TRBV2 to TRBJ1-1; 9 bases agree with TRBD1. The CDR3 totals 14 residues. Germline CDR1 SNHLY, CDR2 FYNNEI. J was trimmed by 5 bases and V by 10 bases; bases with no gene match: 11. The CDR3 nucleotides are TGTGCCACCACTCTACAGGGGGCCGGGACTGAAGCTTTCTTT. Protein: CATTLQGAGTEAFF.